The rows below give T cell receptor beta chains drawn from one sample of a study of blood T cell repertoires in COVID-19. Assay: immunoSEQ multiplex PCR; the TCRdb copy retains only in-frame clones and omits some. The sample shows 95,000 to 150,000 clones, roughly 87% of them seen only once. The sequenced sample consisted of peripheral blood. Receptor source: a man older than 75 with acute or convalescent COVID-19. The conserved cysteine and the conserved F or W are not part of the CDR3 here.

>TRBJ1-1|TRBV12-5
ASGFGARTEAF
>TRBJ1-3|TRBV6-5
ASSATGLGNTIY
>TRBJ1-1|TRBV24-1
ATSDLTGEAF
>TRBJ2-3|TRBV7-3
ASSLTAGLAGERDTQY
>TRBJ1-1|TRBV5-1
ASSLGGTGFPEAF
>TRBJ1-5|TRBV10-1
ASSESGNQPQH
>TRBJ1-2|TRBV19
ASSRRDGRGYT
>TRBJ1-1|TRBV12-5
ASGLSAAVRGAF
>TRBJ2-7|TRBV7-2
ASSLAGPYEQY
>TRBJ2-5|TRBV18
ASSRSSDETQY
>TRBJ2-4|TRBV15
ATKTGWAKNIQY
>TRBJ2-7|TRBV5-5
ASTPWTGAYEQY
>TRBJ2-7|TRBV5-6
ASSPGQASYEQY
>TRBJ1-1|TRBV6-5
AVRAGENTEAF
>TRBJ2-1|TRBV6-5
ASSLRTGFDEQF
>TRBJ1-4|TRBV7-2
ASSGTGADEKLF
>TRBJ1-1|TRBV6-5
ASSYSAGGNTEAF
>TRBJ2-3|TRBV18
ASSPSGEGAQY
>TRBJ2-1|TRBV6-2/TRBV6-3
ASSEDTGGNEQF
>TRBJ1-1|TRBV19
ASSIGGAPSNTEAF
>TRBJ2-7|TRBV14
ASSQRPGTGASVSYEQY
>TRBJ1-5|TRBV6-5
ASSWTGADSNQPQH
>TRBJ1-1|TRBV29-1
STDRANTEAF
>TRBJ2-6|TRBV7-2
ASSLDRDWPSGANVLT
>TRBJ2-3|TRBV6-4
ASSVQGSGPDTQY
>TRBJ1-2|TRBV3-1/TRBV3-2
ASSLFDSPGYT
>TRBJ1-2|TRBV28
ASSPPTGVGYT
>TRBJ2-1|TRBV3-1/TRBV3-2
ASSRIGTSGELYNEQF
>TRBJ2-3|TRBV11-2
ASSLGGDTQY
>TRBJ1-4|TRBV25-1
ASSVMQGTEKLF
>TRBJ1-3|TRBV6-5
ASGSGGTGNTIY
>TRBJ1-5|TRBV14
ASSPGGFGNQPQH
>TRBJ2-1|TRBV5-1
ASSSAGLASNEQF
>TRBJ2-3|TRBV9
ASSVRQGSSTDTQY
>TRBJ2-1|TRBV12-3/TRBV12-4
ASSYVNNEQF
>TRBJ2-3|TRBV6-6
ASEQGDTDTQY
>TRBJ2-3|TRBV2
ASSRDRSTDTQY
>TRBJ2-7|TRBV9
ASSVGGTSPYEQY
>TRBJ1-2|TRBV10-3
AIRTLGTESHYGYT
>TRBJ1-3|TRBV7-8
ASSFRDRSSGNTIY
>TRBJ2-5|TRBV3-1/TRBV3-2
ASSPGTIETQY
>TRBJ2-2|TRBV28
ASRPSTEANTGELF
>TRBJ1-2|TRBV15
ATSAPNQGGKSYGYT
>TRBJ2-5|TRBV12-3/TRBV12-4
ASSLRETQY
>TRBJ2-5|TRBV29-1
SVELAGDQETQY
>TRBJ1-6|TRBV6-5
ASSSRDRVSPLH
>TRBJ2-7|TRBV12-3/TRBV12-4
ASSLSGTTEQY